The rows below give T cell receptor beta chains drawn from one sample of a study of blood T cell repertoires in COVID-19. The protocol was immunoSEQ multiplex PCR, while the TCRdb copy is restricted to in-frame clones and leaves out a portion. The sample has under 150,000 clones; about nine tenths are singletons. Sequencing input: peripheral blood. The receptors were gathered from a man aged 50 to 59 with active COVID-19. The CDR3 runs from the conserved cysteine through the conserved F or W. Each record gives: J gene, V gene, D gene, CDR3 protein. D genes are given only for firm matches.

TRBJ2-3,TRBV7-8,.,CAIRGGGSDTQYF
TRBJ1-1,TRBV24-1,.,CATSDHFRPGGVTEAFF
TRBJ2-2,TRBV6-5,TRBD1,CASRRDSGPTGELFF
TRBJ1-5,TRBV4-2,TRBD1,CASSRGQAGNQPQHF
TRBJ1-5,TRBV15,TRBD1,CATSRGLTGERQPQHF
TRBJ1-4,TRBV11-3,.,CASSKHGVSNEKLFF
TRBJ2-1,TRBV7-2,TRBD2,CASSLRLAGGSNEQFF
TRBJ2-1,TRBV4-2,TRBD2,CASSQELAGAAPRPFF
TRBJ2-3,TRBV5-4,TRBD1,CASSTGTGAFADTQYF
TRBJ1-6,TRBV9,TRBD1,CASSVGSDRGNSPLHF
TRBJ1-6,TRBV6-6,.,CASRDQAATANSPLHF
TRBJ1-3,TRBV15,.,CATSRAREISGNTIYF
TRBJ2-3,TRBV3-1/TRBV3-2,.,CASSQDVLTFSTDTQYF
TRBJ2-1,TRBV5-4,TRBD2,CASTLGSGGGSPHNEQFF
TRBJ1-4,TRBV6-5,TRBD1,CASIRDRGFEKLFF